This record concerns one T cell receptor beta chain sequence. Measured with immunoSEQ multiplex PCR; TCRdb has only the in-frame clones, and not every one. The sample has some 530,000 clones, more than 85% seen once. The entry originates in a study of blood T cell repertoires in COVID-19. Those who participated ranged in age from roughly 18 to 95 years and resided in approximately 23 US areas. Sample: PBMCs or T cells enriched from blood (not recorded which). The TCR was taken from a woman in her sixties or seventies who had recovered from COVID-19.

This CDR3 reads CATSDSTGGGGYTF. CDR3 bases: TGTGCCACCAGTGATTCGACAGGGGGAGGCGGCTACACCTTC. The chain recombines TRBV24-1 with TRBJ1-2; the match to TRBD1 covers 9 bases. After removal of 2 bases from V and 8 bases from J, the junction contained 5 bases not matched to a gene. CDR1 and CDR2 (germline): KGHDR, SFDVKD. The CDR3 loop spans 14 amino acids.